The entry that follows covers one T cell receptor beta chain sequence. The target antigen is unknown. TCRdb called the RT-PCR reads again in MiXCR, with one record for every CDR3 protein. The data contain approximately 15,000 distinct CDR3 sequences, about four fifths of them singletons. These data originate in a study of yellow fever vaccine responses in identical twins. General study points: After vaccination, twins' T cell response reportedly seemed partly convergent, partly personalized.

The CDR3 length is 14 residues. CDR1 is SQVTM, CDR2 ANQGSEA, per germline. The V gene end was trimmed by 8 bases and the J gene end by 2 bases; junction bases not matched to a gene: 6. The sequence was collected from a woman aged 18-35 years who received the yellow fever vaccine. The source was T cells from blood (PBMCs), unsorted or a sorted subset (not recorded which), collected before or after yellow fever vaccination (not recorded which). This sequence joins TRBV29-1 and TRBJ1-3, with 10 bases aligning to TRBD1. This chain's CDR3 is CSIGTGVAGNTIYF. DNA of the CDR3: TGCAGCATCGGGACAGGGGTCGCTGGAAACACCATATATTTT.